This section outlines one T cell receptor beta chain sequence together with its context. These data come from a study of preoperative IRX-2 immunotherapy in early breast cancer. The CDR3 contains 17 residues. Trimming took 3 bases from V and 1 from J, leaving 18 bases between them. The germline gives CDR1 MDHEN, CDR2 SYDVKM. Sequencing was performed with immunoSEQ multiplex PCR; in TCRdb, only in-frame clones are kept and a portion is missing. The sample lists 40,000 to 45,000 clones, about 95% occurring once. Treatment in this sample: preoperative locoregional IRX-2 cytokine immunotherapy. Preoperative locoregional IRX-2 cytokine immunotherapy was tested in the phase Ib source study.

The sequenced sample was tumor tissue, obtained after IRX-2 immunotherapy. This sequence joins TRBV28 and TRBJ1-1; tentative D call: TRBD1 (6 bases). This receptor was taken from a human donor with breast cancer. CDR3 sequence: CASSFGGGGLENTEAFF. In DNA form, the CDR3 reads TGTGCCAGCAGTTTCGGAGGGGGGGGCCTAGAGAACACTGAAGCTTTCTTT.